A single sample is the source of the 21 T cell receptor beta chains below, sequenced in a study of T cell changes during pregnancy in multiple sclerosis. Generated by immunoSEQ multiplex PCR, the TCRdb table keeps only in-frame clones and is missing some. The sample lists some 40,000 clones; 90% to 95% were seen once. The sample consisted of CD4+ T cells from peripheral blood mononuclear cells, taken in the third trimester of pregnancy. All receptors come from a female donor in good health, enrolled as a control in a pregnancy study.

The CDR3 sequence is CASSHNTGQYSTDTQYF. Written as DNA, the CDR3 is TGTGCCAGCAGCCATAACACGGGACAGTATAGCACAGATACGCAGTATTTT. The J gene is TRBJ2-3, the V gene TRBV9; TRBD1 matches 7 bases. Unmatched junction bases numbered 11, after V lost 4 bases and J lost 0 bases. Per the germline V gene, CDR1 is SGDLS and CDR2 is YYNGEE. This CDR3 region has 17 residues.

This chain joins TRBV21-1 and TRBJ2-5; the D call in the table, TRBD2, was not verified against the DNA. TRBV21-1 is given as a pseudogene. The CDR3 contains 14 residues. The CDR3: CASSRMTRQETQYF. The CDR3 DNA follows: TGTGCCAGCAGCCGAATGACTAGACAAGAGACCCAGTACTTC.

The chain carries TRBV10-3 and TRBJ1-2; D unclear. This CDR3 is built from 15 residues. V was trimmed by 4 bases and J by 4 bases, leaving 16 bases between them. The V gene's germline CDR1 is ENHRY and CDR2 SYGVKD. The CDR3 DNA is TGTGCCATCAGTGTTTCGCAGGACCGGGGCTATGGCTACACCTTC. Translated: CAISVSQDRGYGYTF.

The chain carries TRBV9 and TRBJ2-1; TRBD2 agrees at 11 bases. Germline V gene sequence: CDR1 SGDLS, CDR2 YYNGEE. This CDR3 is 15 amino acids long. The junction had 7 bases not matched to a gene; V was cut back by 4 bases and J by 7 bases. This CDR3 is CASSPRLAGRNEQFF. CDR3 bases: TGTGCCAGCAGCCCGAGACTAGCGGGGCGGAATGAGCAGTTCTTC.

The chain recombines TRBV7-3 with TRBJ1-6; TRBD1 matches 8 bases. Germline CDR1 and CDR2: SGHTA and FQGTGA. V shed 5 bases and J 3 bases; nucleotides not matched to a gene: 12. The CDR3 extends over 18 amino acids. CDR3 nucleotide sequence: TGTGCCAGCAGCCTCAGCGACAGGGGAAGGTTCTATAATTCACCCCTCCACTTT. As protein: CASSLSDRGRFYNSPLHF.

The chain is built from TRBV19 and TRBJ2-5; D is undetermined. This CDR3 has 13 amino acids. Germline CDR1 and CDR2: LNHDA and SQIVND (reference sequence). Trimming pared 1 base from V and 1 base from J, leaving 4 bases between. The CDR3 here is CASSIAFQETQYF. The CDR3 DNA sequence: TGTGCCAGTAGTATAGCGTTCCAAGAGACCCAGTACTTC.

V is TRBV11-3 and J is TRBJ1-1, with D unclear. The V and J ends lost 1 base and 1 base respectively, with 4 bases between them. Germline V lookup: CDR1 SGHNT, CDR2 YENEEA. This CDR3 contains 13 residues. CDR3 DNA sequence: TGTGCCAGCAGCTTAGGGCCGAACACTGAAGCTTTCTTT. It translates to CASSLGPNTEAFF.

The chain combines TRBV5-1 with TRBJ2-5; D remains unclear. Trimming removed 0 bases from V and 3 bases from J, with 6 bases in between. The CDR3 is 13 residues long. Germline V gene sequence: CDR1 SGHRS, CDR2 YFSETQ. CDR3 loop: CASSLGGEETQYF. The CDR3 DNA sequence: TGCGCCAGCAGCTTGGGAGGTGAAGAGACCCAGTACTTC.

The table lists this clone with a count of one. Sequence at one end of the junction differs from germline and may be a read error. The chain has TRBV28 and TRBJ2-3; possible D gene TRBD1, 5 bases. CDR3 size: 12 residues. The germline V gene has CDR1 MDHEN and CDR2 SYDVKM. The CDR3 is CASTSTPPYRHF. The CDR3 region has the DNA TGTGCCAGCACGTCCACCCCCCCTTACAGGCATTTT. Supplemented by reference TRBV28 and TRBJ2-3, the full variable domain reads DVKVTQSSRYLVKRTGEKVFLECVQDMDHENMFWYRQDPGLGLRLIYFSYDVKMKEKGDIPEGYSVSREKKERFSLILESASTNQTSMYLCASTSTPPYRHFGPGTRLTVL.

The gene calls are TRBV19 and TRBJ2-5; 15 bases are a match to TRBD2. With 4 bases clipped from V and 1 base from J, the junction kept 4 bases outside the gene matches. The CDR3 is 17 amino acids. Germline lookup yields CDR1 LNHDA and CDR2 SQIVND (reference sequence). CDR3 sequence reads: CASSRTSGGAIQETQYF. The CDR3 coding sequence is TGTGCCAGTAGTAGGACTAGCGGGGGGGCCATCCAAGAGACCCAGTACTTC.

V gene TRBV7-9 combines with J gene TRBJ2-7, with D unresolved. Trimming removed 2 bases from V and 7 bases from J, with 12 bases in between. Per the germline V gene, CDR1 is SEHNR and CDR2 is FQNEAQ (reference sequence). This CDR3 is built from 13 residues. CDR3 sequence reads: CASSLYPAVEQYF. DNA for the CDR3: TGTGCCAGCAGCTTATACCCCGCAGTTGAGCAGTACTTC.

The rearrangement uses TRBV11-2 and TRBJ2-7; 11 bases match TRBD2. J gave up 0 bases and V 5 bases, and 3 bases lay outside the gene matches. CDR3 size: 15 residues. In germline, CDR1 is SGHAT, CDR2 FQNNGV. CDR3 sequence: CASSPTSGSSYEQYF. CDR3 bases: TGTGCCAGCAGCCCTACTAGCGGGAGCTCCTACGAGCAGTACTTC.

The chain recombines TRBV7-3 with TRBJ1-2; the match to TRBD1 covers 10 bases. Looked up from germline, CDR1 is SGHTA and CDR2 is FQGTGA. The CDR3 has 14 residues. With V trimmed by 5 bases and J by 5 bases, 5 bases remained unmatched. Here the CDR3 reads CASSADRGGYGYTF. The CDR3, as DNA: TGTGCCAGCAGCGCGGACAGGGGGGGATATGGCTACACCTTC.

The chain is built from TRBV7-9 and TRBJ2-3; TRBD2 agrees at 11 bases. The germline V gene encodes CDR1 SEHNR and CDR2 FQNEAQ (reference sequence). The junction had 8 bases not matched to a gene; V was cut back by 4 bases and J by 2 bases. The CDR3 is 17 residues long. For the CDR3, the DNA is TGTGCCAGCAGCTCGGTAGCGGGAGGGCCCGTCACAGATACGCAGTATTTT. Translated, it gives CASSSVAGGPVTDTQYF.

This chain connects TRBV6-6 to TRBJ2-7; a weak D match, TRBD2 (6 bases). This CDR3 spans 16 amino acids. The germline V gene has CDR1 MNHNY and CDR2 SVGAGI (reference sequence). V lost 0 bases, J lost 7 bases, and 19 bases lay in between. The CDR3 bases are TGTGCCAGCAGTTACTCGATCTCGGGGGTTAAAGGGGAGCAGTACTTC. Translation: CASSYSISGVKGEQYF.

The chain has TRBV5-3 and TRBJ1-1; D ambiguous. TRBV5-3 is flagged as an ORF with uncertain function. With 4 bases removed from V and 10 bases from J, the gap between germline ends came to 5 bases. There are 9 residues in the CDR3. CDR3 in amino acids: CARSPGAFF. CDR3 bases: TGTGCCAGAAGCCCCGGAGCTTTCTTT.

This clone showed up just once. V gene TRBV19 combines with J gene TRBJ2-5, with 9 positions matching TRBD2. CDR1 and CDR2 (germline): LNHDA, SQIVND (reference sequence). The CDR3 loop spans 15 amino acids. Trimming at V came to 6 bases and at J to 3 bases, leaving 8 bases not matched to a gene. CDR3: CASRGSSGAKETQYF. DNA for the CDR3: TGTGCCAGTAGAGGATCTAGCGGGGCGAAAGAGACCCAGTACTTC.

This clone has only one observation. The chain carries TRBV25-1 and TRBJ1-6; 9 bases fit TRBD1. This CDR3 is 15 amino acids long. Looked up from germline, CDR1 is MGHDK and CDR2 is SYGVNS. The trim removed 4 bases at V and 9 bases at J, leaving 7 bases unmatched. CDR3 protein: CASSAQGAVGSPLHF. As DNA, the CDR3 is TGTGCCAGCAGTGCACAGGGGGCCGTGGGTTCACCCCTCCACTTT.

V usage is TRBV5-6 and J usage is TRBJ2-7; TRBD2 agrees at 8 bases. CDR1 SGHDT and CDR2 YYEEEE come from the germline V gene. This CDR3 contains 16 residues. After removal of 4 bases from V and 0 bases from J, the junction contained 9 bases not matched to a gene. The CDR3 coding sequence is TGTGCCAGCAGCACCTTCGGGGGGGACTACTCCTACGAGCAGTACTTC. Translation gives CASSTFGGDYSYEQYF.

This clone was counted once. The chain couples TRBV27 to TRBJ2-7; 8 nucleotides match TRBD1. Germline V gives CDR1 MNHEY, CDR2 SMNVEV (reference sequence). The CDR3 runs 15 residues. J lost 3 bases, V lost 4 bases, and 8 bases had no gene match. DNA of the CDR3: TGTGCCAGCAGTTCCCGGGACAGGCCGCTCTACGAGCAGTACTTC. Its translation: CASSSRDRPLYEQYF.

The CDR3 protein is CASSLGLAARINEQFF. The CDR3 DNA follows: TGTGCCAGCAGCTTAGGACTAGCAGCTCGGATCAATGAGCAGTTCTTC. V is TRBV5-8 and J is TRBJ2-1; TRBD2 agrees at 8 bases. This CDR3 is 16 amino acids long. In germline, CDR1 is SGHTS, CDR2 YDEGEE. The J segment lost 6 bases and the V segment lost 2 bases, leaving 10 bases of the junction unmatched.